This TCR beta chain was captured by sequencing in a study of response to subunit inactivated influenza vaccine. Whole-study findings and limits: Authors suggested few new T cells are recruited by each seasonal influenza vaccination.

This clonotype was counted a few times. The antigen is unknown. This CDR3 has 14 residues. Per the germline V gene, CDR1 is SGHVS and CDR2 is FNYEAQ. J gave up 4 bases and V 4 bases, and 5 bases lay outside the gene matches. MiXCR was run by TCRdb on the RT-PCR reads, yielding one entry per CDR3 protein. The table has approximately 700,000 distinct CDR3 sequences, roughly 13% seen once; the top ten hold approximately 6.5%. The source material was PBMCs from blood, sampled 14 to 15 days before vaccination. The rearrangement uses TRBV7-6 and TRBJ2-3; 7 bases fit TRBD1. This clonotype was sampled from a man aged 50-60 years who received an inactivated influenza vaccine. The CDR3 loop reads CASSSTGSADTQYF. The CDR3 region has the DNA TGTGCCAGCAGCTCGACAGGGTCTGCAGATACGCAGTATTTT. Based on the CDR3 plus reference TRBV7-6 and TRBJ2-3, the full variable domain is GAGVSQSPRYKVTKRGQDVALRCDPISGHVSLYWYRQALGQGPEFLTYFNYEAQQDKSGLPNDRFSAERPEGSISTLTIQRTEQRDSAMYRCASSSTGSADTQYFGPGTRLTVL.